Following are 18 T cell receptor beta chains from one sample sequenced in a study of cytomegalovirus exposure and HLA in healthy donors (dated by TCRdb to the late 2010s). Library construction relied on the immunoSEQ multiplex PCR assay. For the multiplex PCR, a mixture combining 60 forward primers for TCR Vbeta segments and 13 reverse primers for TCR Jbeta segments was used. TCRdb re-hosts the immuneACCESS table, in-frame sequences only. Its copies lack some clones; in the studies checked, an unresolved V gene accounts for under half of them, and the cause for the rest is not known. In all, the sample holds 150,000 or so clones, and around 74% of those were seen once. Clones ranked in the top ten supply approximately 4.3% of the sample. Sample: PBMCs. The receptors come from a man aged 18 to 30 in good health and CMV-seropositive.

The J gene is TRBJ1-6, the V gene TRBV19, with D possibly matching TRBD1 (6 bases). Germline V gene data show CDR1 as LNHDA and CDR2 as SQIVND (reference sequence). The germline V and J ends were trimmed by 6 bases and 6 bases, with 12 bases remaining between them. This CDR3 has 14 amino acids. CDR3 residues: CASRLDRANSPLHF. CDR3 sequence (DNA): TGTGCCAGTAGATTGGACAGAGCTAATTCACCCCTCCACTTT.

This clone appeared a few times. The chain uses TRBV5-1 and TRBJ2-2; tentatively, D is TRBD2 (5 bases). The germline CDR1 and CDR2 sequences are SGHRS and YFSETQ. The germline V and J ends were trimmed by 4 bases and 5 bases, with 12 bases remaining between them. The CDR3 has 14 residues. As DNA, the CDR3 is TGCGCCAGCAGCATGACACGGGGAACCGGGGAGCTGTTTTTT. Translated, it gives CASSMTRGTGELFF. Together with reference TRBV5-1 and TRBJ2-2, the CDR3 gives the full variable domain: KAGVTQTPRYLIKTRGQQVTLSCSPISGHRSVSWYQQTPGQGLQFLFEYFSETQRNKGNFPGRFSGRQFSNSRSEMNVSTLELGDSALYLCASSMTRGTGELFFGEGSRLTVL.

V is TRBV5-6 and J is TRBJ1-1; weak D call: TRBD1 (6 bases). The V and J ends lost 4 bases and 4 bases respectively, with 17 bases between them. This CDR3 region has 15 residues. Germline CDR1 SGHDT, CDR2 YYEEEE. The CDR3 nucleotides read TGTGCCAGCAGCGCTCGGGGGGGGGCGCTCACTGAAGCTTTCTTT. This encodes CASSARGGALTEAFF. The full variable domain, its missing parts supplied by reference TRBV5-6 and TRBJ1-1, is DAGVTQSPTHLIKTRGQQVTLRCSPKSGHDTVSWYQQALGQGPQFIFQYYEEEERQRGNFPDRFSGHQFPNYSSELNVNALLLGDSALYLCASSARGGALTEAFFGQGTRLTVV.

The V gene is TRBV6-1, the J gene TRBJ2-7; 9 bases map to TRBD1. V trimming: 4 bases; J trimming: 6 bases; junction bases outside the gene matches: 7. Germline V gives CDR1 MNHNS, CDR2 SASEGT. This CDR3 has 14 amino acids. The DNA of the CDR3 is TGTGCCAGCAGTGGAGGGACAGGGTCTGGCGAGCAGTACTTC. Translation gives CASSGGTGSGEQYF.

This chain uses TRBV10-3 with TRBJ2-2; D is unclear. The V gene lost 9 bases and the J gene lost 3 bases, with 11 bases spanning the gap. The length of the CDR3 is 13 residues. Germline loops: CDR1 ENHRY, CDR2 SYGVKD. CDR3 sequence (DNA): TGTGCCATTTCATCAATAGACACCGGGGAGCTGTTTTTT. Its protein product is CAISSIDTGELFF.

The chain has TRBV5-4 and TRBJ2-3; perhaps TRBD1 as D (6 bases). This CDR3 contains 16 residues. Germline V CDR1 and CDR2: SGHNT, YYREEE (reference sequence). V was clipped by 4 bases and J by 0 bases, with 15 bases between them. The CDR3 region has the DNA TGTGCCAGCAGCCCAGGACAGAGAAAAAGCACAGATACGCAGTATTTT. Translated: CASSPGQRKSTDTQYF.

This sequence joins TRBV28 and TRBJ2-7; 10 bases line up with TRBD2. The V gene's germline CDR1 is MDHEN and CDR2 SYDVKM. There are 14 residues in the CDR3. Germline trimming cut 5 bases from V and 3 bases from J; bases unmatched to any gene: 4. In nucleotides, the CDR3 is TGTGCCAGCAGTCCACAGCGGGGGGGCTACGAGCAGTACTTC. Protein sequence: CASSPQRGGYEQYF.

The chain couples TRBV27 to TRBJ1-4; no definite D call. The CDR3 sequence is 14 residues long. Trimming pared 4 bases from V and 11 bases from J, leaving 17 bases between. Germline V gene lookup returns CDR1 MNHEY and CDR2 SMNVEV (reference sequence). This chain's CDR3 is CASSSLTRTWKLFF. The DNA of the CDR3 is TGTGCCAGCAGTTCCCTGACACGGACTTGGAAACTGTTTTTT.

Here the CDR3 reads CASSLGGAGAYGTEAFF. The CDR3 bases are TGTGCCAGCAGCTTGGGAGGAGCGGGGGCATACGGCACTGAAGCTTTCTTT. This chain uses TRBV5-6 with TRBJ1-1; a weak D match, TRBD1 (6 bases). This CDR3 is built from 17 residues. Trimming removed 0 bases at V and 4 bases at J, with 19 bases between. Germline CDR1 SGHDT, CDR2 YYEEEE.

The chain is built from TRBV6-6 and TRBJ2-5; D unclear. Deletions cut 0 bases from V and 7 bases from J, with 9 bases between. Germline assignment: CDR1 MNHNY and CDR2 SVGAGI (reference sequence). This CDR3 is 13 amino acids long. CDR3: CASSYSGPGTQYF. The CDR3 DNA reads as TGTGCCAGCAGTTACTCGGGTCCGGGGACCCAGTACTTC.

V is TRBV6-1 and J is TRBJ1-2; weak D call: TRBD1 (5 bases). V was cut by 8 bases and J by 0 bases, with 7 bases left in between. CDR3 size: 12 residues. The V gene's germline CDR1 is MNHNS and CDR2 SASEGT. The CDR3 sequence is CASQTANYGYTF. CDR3 bases: TGTGCCAGCCAGACAGCTAACTATGGCTACACCTTC.

V is TRBV19 and J is TRBJ1-6; unclear D gene. The CDR3 contains 17 residues. V was trimmed by 5 bases and J by 4 bases, leaving 18 bases between them. Germline lookup yields CDR1 LNHDA and CDR2 SQIVND (reference sequence). Here the CDR3 DNA reads TGTGCCAGTAGTCCTGCCGCACAACGAATTTATAATTCACCCCTCCACTTT. It yields the protein CASSPAAQRIYNSPLHF.

The chain's CDR3 is CASSGGRGTEAFF. The CDR3 DNA reads as TGTGCCAGCAGTGGGGGGCGCGGGACTGAAGCTTTCTTT. V is TRBV2 and J is TRBJ1-1, with D tentatively TRBD1 (6 bases). The CDR3 covers 13 residues. CDR1 and CDR2 (germline): SNHLY, FYNNEI. Trimming cost V 4 bases and J 5 bases, with 11 bases left between them.

This chain connects TRBV18 to TRBJ2-2; 7 bases line up with TRBD1. The germline CDR1 and CDR2 sequences are KGHSH and LQKENI. V lost 3 bases and J lost 3; bases outside the gene matches: 4. The CDR3 has 15 amino acids. This CDR3 reads CASSPTGLDTGELFF. The DNA of the CDR3 is TGTGCCAGCTCACCGACAGGGTTGGACACCGGGGAGCTGTTTTTT. Using reference TRBV18 and TRBJ2-2 for the parts outside the CDR3, the full variable domain is NAGVMQNPRHLVRRRGQEARLRCSPMKGHSHVYWYRQLPEEGLKFMVYLQKENIIDESGMPKERFSAEFPKEGPSILRIQQVVRGDSAAYFCASSPTGLDTGELFFGEGSRLTVL.

CDR3 amino acids: CASSDPGQGGTNEKLFF. CDR3 DNA sequence: TGTGCCAGCAGTGACCCCGGACAGGGGGGAACTAATGAAAAACTGTTTTTT. This chain joins TRBV25-1 and TRBJ1-4, with 10 bases aligning to TRBD1. CDR3 length equals 17 residues. The ends lost 3 bases at V and 1 base at J; junction bases unmatched: 5. Germline CDR1 is MGHDK and CDR2 is SYGVNS.

There are a few counts of this clone. V and J are TRBV4-1 and TRBJ2-7; a weak D match, TRBD1 (6 bases). V lost 0 bases and J lost 3, with 12 bases in between. The CDR3 contains 15 residues. Germline CDR1 MGHRA, CDR2 YSYEKL. The CDR3 protein is CASSQDPDSDYEQYF. The DNA for the CDR3 is TGCGCCAGCAGCCAAGATCCGGACAGCGACTACGAGCAGTACTTC.

V is TRBV7-2 and J is TRBJ2-1, with TRBD1 identical over 7 bases. Per the germline V gene, CDR1 is SGHTA and CDR2 is FQGNSA. This CDR3 region has 15 residues. The junction had 2 bases not matched to a gene; V was cut back by 1 base and J by 2 bases. CDR3 coding DNA: TGTGCCAGCAGCTTAGGGGACAGAACCTACAATGAGCAGTTCTTC. Its protein product is CASSLGDRTYNEQFF.

This sequence joins TRBV28 and TRBJ2-3; 7 bases agree with TRBD2. J lost 4 bases, V lost 6 bases, and 7 bases had no gene match. Germline CDR1 and CDR2: MDHEN and SYDVKM. The CDR3 contains 14 residues. The CDR3 DNA is TGTGCCAGCAGCCAGGCTGGGGGGGCAGATACGCAGTATTTT. It encodes CASSQAGGADTQYF. Together with reference TRBV28 and TRBJ2-3, the CDR3 gives the full variable domain: DVKVTQSSRYLVKRTGEKVFLECVQDMDHENMFWYRQDPGLGLRLIYFSYDVKMKEKGDIPEGYSVSREKKERFSLILESASTNQTSMYLCASSQAGGADTQYFGPGTRLTVL.